Below are 16 T cell receptor beta chains sequenced from a single sample in a study of T cell changes during pregnancy in multiple sclerosis. Sequenced by immunoSEQ multiplex PCR; TCRdb stores in-frame clones only, minus some. The table shows roughly 48,000 clones, with roughly 92% occurring only once. The sequencing here drew on CD4+ T cells from peripheral blood mononuclear cells, taken in the second trimester of pregnancy. These receptors were obtained from a female donor in good health, enrolled as a control in a pregnancy study.

V gene TRBV2 combines with J gene TRBJ2-6; the D is unclear. V was cut by 4 bases and J by 1 base, with 11 bases left in between. Germline-derived CDR1 and CDR2 are SNHLY and FYNNEI. CDR3 size: 16 residues. The CDR3 here is CASSVPFRSGANVLTF. CDR3 DNA: TGTGCCAGCAGTGTTCCTTTCCGTTCTGGGGCCAACGTCCTGACTTTC.

This clone was recorded once. This chain connects TRBV5-1 to TRBJ1-1, with TRBD1 matching 9 bases. This CDR3 is built from 14 residues. Germline loops: CDR1 SGHRS, CDR2 YFSETQ. After removal of 4 bases from V and 4 bases from J, the junction contained 5 bases not matched to a gene. CDR3 sequence (DNA): TGCGCCAGCAGCGTACCGACAGGGGGCACTGAAGCTTTCTTT. The encoded protein is CASSVPTGGTEAFF.

This clone was seen once. This sequence joins TRBV28 and TRBJ2-7; D is possibly TRBD1 (5 bases). Trimming stripped 6 bases from V and 4 bases from J, with 10 bases between. CDR1 is MDHEN and CDR2 is SYDVKM in the germline V gene. The CDR3 covers 12 residues. The CDR3 DNA reads TGTGCCAGCAGGGTAGGGGCATACGAGCAGTACTTC. Translated, it gives CASRVGAYEQYF.

CDR3 coding DNA: TGTGCCAGCGCTGACCTCAGGGTTTCGGTCGGCTACACCTTC. This encodes CASADLRVSVGYTF. The chain recombines TRBV9 with TRBJ1-2; tentative D call: TRBD1 (5 bases). CDR1 is SGDLS and CDR2 is YYNGEE in the germline V gene. The V gene lost 7 bases and the J gene lost 8 bases, with 21 bases spanning the gap. The CDR3 is 14 amino acids.

The chain combines TRBV7-9 with TRBJ1-2; D not certain. The CDR3 has 14 amino acids. Trimming took 4 bases from V and 8 from J, leaving 17 bases between them. The germline V gene encodes CDR1 SEHNR and CDR2 FQNEAQ (reference sequence). The CDR3 DNA follows: TGTGCCAGCAGCTACATGCCGGGCCCGGGGGGCTACACCTTC. Protein sequence: CASSYMPGPGGYTF.

This chain links TRBV21-1 with TRBJ1-2; the table's D call TRBD1 went unverified against the DNA. TRBV21-1 is recorded as a pseudogene. The CDR3 has 17 amino acids. The CDR3 reads CASTTRPGQTIGYGYTF. Here the CDR3 DNA reads TGTGCCAGCACTACCAGACCGGGACAGACTATTGGGTATGGCTACACCTTC.

The CDR3 nucleotides are TGTGCCAGCAAAGGGACAGGCTATGGCTACACCTTC. Its protein is CASKGTGYGYTF. The genes are TRBV28 and TRBJ1-2; 8 bases map to TRBD1. The CDR3 totals 12 residues. Trimming cost V 7 bases and J 4 bases; bases outside gene matches: 2. Per germline, CDR1 MDHEN and CDR2 SYDVKM.

This rearrangement joins TRBV5-5 to TRBJ2-1; D call uncertain. The V gene's germline CDR1 is SGHKS and CDR2 YYEKEE (reference sequence). CDR3 length: 15 residues. V dropped 0 bases and J dropped 1 base, with 8 bases sitting between them. For the CDR3, the DNA is TGTGCCAGCAGCTTGGGAGGAGAATCCTACAATGAGCAGTTCTTC. This encodes CASSLGGESYNEQFF.

This chain joins TRBV5-4 and TRBJ2-3; TRBD2 matches 7 bases. The V gene end was trimmed by 1 base and the J gene end by 0 bases; junction bases not matched to a gene: 5. Germline V lookup: CDR1 SGHNT, CDR2 YYREEE (reference sequence). The CDR3 runs to 16 residues. CDR3 DNA: TGTGCCAGCAGCTTGAGACTAGCCGTTAGCACAGATACGCAGTATTTT. This codes for CASSLRLAVSTDTQYF.

This clone was counted once. This rearrangement joins TRBV21-1 to TRBJ2-7; the D segment call TRBD2 is taken from the table without a DNA check. TRBV21-1 is a pseudogene locus. The CDR3 is made up of 16 amino acids. CDR3 DNA sequence: TGTGCCAGCAGCAAAAGGAAGCGGACTTACCCATACGAGCAGTACTTC. It codes for CASSKRKRTYPYEQYF.

The chain joins TRBV6-5 to TRBJ2-7; 12 bases line up with TRBD2. Germline V gene sequence: CDR1 MNHEY, CDR2 SVGAGI. The CDR3 spans 14 residues. Germline trimming cut 6 bases from V and 4 bases from J; bases unmatched to any gene: 4. This chain's CDR3 is CASRGLAGGYEQYF. The CDR3 region has the DNA TGTGCCAGCAGGGGACTAGCGGGTGGGTACGAGCAGTACTTC.

The chain is built from TRBV11-2 and TRBJ2-7; TRBD1 agrees at 7 bases. The CDR3 is made up of 16 amino acids. The germline V gene has CDR1 SGHAT and CDR2 FQNNGV. J gave up 0 bases and V 4 bases, and 9 bases lay outside the gene matches. The CDR3 nucleotides read TGTGCCAGCAGCTCTTCGACAGGGCGCCGCTCCTACGAGCAGTACTTC. Translated, it gives CASSSSTGRRSYEQYF.

V usage is TRBV28 and J usage is TRBJ2-5, with 13 bases identical to TRBD2. Germline values: CDR1 MDHEN, CDR2 SYDVKM. Trimming removed 4 bases from V and 4 bases from J; junction bases left unmatched: 12. This CDR3 contains 18 residues. CDR3 protein: CASSSRGGTSGTPETQYF. The CDR3, as DNA: TGTGCCAGCAGTTCCCGGGGGGGGACTAGCGGGACCCCAGAGACCCAGTACTTC.

The V and J genes are TRBV5-4 and TRBJ2-4; 10 nucleotides align to TRBD1. CDR1 SGHNT and CDR2 YYREEE come from the germline V gene (reference sequence). V trimming: 4 bases; J trimming: 8 bases; junction bases outside the gene matches: 3. This CDR3 region has 13 residues. This CDR3 reads CASSGTGDDIQYF. The CDR3 nucleotides read TGTGCCAGCAGCGGGACAGGGGATGACATTCAGTACTTC.

V gene TRBV18 combines with J gene TRBJ1-1; D gene uncertain. The CDR3 runs 15 residues. V shed 1 base and J shed 5 bases, with 14 bases lying between them. Looked up from germline, CDR1 is KGHSH and CDR2 is LQKENI. CDR3 sequence: CASSPRQASPTEAFF. In DNA form, the CDR3 reads TGTGCCAGCTCACCACGTCAGGCTTCTCCAACTGAAGCTTTCTTT. The complete variable domain, with remaining parts taken from reference TRBV18 and TRBJ1-1, reads NAGVMQNPRHLVRRRGQEARLRCSPMKGHSHVYWYRQLPEEGLKFMVYLQKENIIDESGMPKERFSAEFPKEGPSILRIQQVVRGDSAAYFCASSPRQASPTEAFFGQGTRLTVV.

This clone was seen only once. This chain uses TRBV6-5 with TRBJ1-1, with 8 bases matching TRBD1. V was clipped by 6 bases and J by 5 bases; unmatched bases: 8. This CDR3 spans 14 amino acids. The germline V gene has CDR1 MNHEY and CDR2 SVGAGI. The CDR3 nucleotides are TGTGCCAGCAGAAATGGACAGGGAGGGACTGAAGCTTTCTTT. This sequence encodes CASRNGQGGTEAFF.